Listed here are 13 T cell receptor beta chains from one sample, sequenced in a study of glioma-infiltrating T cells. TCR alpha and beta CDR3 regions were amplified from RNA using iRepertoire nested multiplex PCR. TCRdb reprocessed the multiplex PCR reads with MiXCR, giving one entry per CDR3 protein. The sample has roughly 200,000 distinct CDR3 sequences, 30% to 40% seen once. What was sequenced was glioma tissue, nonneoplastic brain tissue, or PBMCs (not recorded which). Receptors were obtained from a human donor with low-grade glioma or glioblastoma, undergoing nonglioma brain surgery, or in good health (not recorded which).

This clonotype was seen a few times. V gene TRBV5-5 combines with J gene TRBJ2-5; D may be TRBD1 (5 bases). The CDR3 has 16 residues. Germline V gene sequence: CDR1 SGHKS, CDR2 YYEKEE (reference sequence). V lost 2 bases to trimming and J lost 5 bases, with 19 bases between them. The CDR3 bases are TGTGCCAGCAGCTTATCTACAGACGTACGACAGGAGACCCAGTACTTC. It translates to CASSLSTDVRQETQYF.

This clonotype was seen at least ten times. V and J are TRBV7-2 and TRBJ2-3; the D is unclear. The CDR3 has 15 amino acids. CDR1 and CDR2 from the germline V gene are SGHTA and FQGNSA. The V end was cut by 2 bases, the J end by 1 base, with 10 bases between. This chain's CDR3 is CASSLYDPGTDTQYF. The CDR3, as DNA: TGTGCCAGCAGCTTATATGACCCCGGCACAGATACGCAGTATTTT.

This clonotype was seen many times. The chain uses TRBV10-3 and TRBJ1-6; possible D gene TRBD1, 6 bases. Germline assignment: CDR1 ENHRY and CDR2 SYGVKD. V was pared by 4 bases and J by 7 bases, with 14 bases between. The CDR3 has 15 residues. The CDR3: CAISAQGGVNSPLHF. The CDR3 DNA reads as TGTGCCATCAGTGCACAGGGTGGAGTGAATTCACCCCTCCACTTT.

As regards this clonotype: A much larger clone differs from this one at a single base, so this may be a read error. CDR3 region: CVSSLGTAHTYEQYF. The DNA for the CDR3 is TGCGTCAGCAGCTTGGGGACTGCCCACACCTACGAGCAGTACTTC. This chain uses TRBV5-1 with TRBJ2-7, with a tentative D call TRBD2 (6 bases). The CDR3 is 15 amino acids. Germline values: CDR1 SGHRS, CDR2 YFSETQ.

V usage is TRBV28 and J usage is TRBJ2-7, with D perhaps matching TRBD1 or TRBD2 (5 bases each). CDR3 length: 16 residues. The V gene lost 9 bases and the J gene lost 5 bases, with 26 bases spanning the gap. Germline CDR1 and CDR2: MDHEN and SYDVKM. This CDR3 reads CARLVRSEREGDEQYF. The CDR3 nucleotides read TGTGCCAGGCTGGTGAGGAGCGAGAGGGAAGGGGACGAGCAGTACTTC.

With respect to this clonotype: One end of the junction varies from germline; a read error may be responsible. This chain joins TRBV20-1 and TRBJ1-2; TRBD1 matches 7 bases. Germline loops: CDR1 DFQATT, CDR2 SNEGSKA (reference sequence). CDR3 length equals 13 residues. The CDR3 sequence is CSAIATGYYGPPF. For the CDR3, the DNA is TGCAGTGCTATCGCGACAGGGTACTATGGCCCCCCCTTC.

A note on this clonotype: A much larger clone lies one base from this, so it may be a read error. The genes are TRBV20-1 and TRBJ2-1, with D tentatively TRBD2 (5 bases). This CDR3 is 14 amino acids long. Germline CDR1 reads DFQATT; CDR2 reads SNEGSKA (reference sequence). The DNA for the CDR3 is TGCAGCGGACTGACGGCTAGCTCCTACAATGAGCAGTTCTTC. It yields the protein CSGLTASSYNEQFF.

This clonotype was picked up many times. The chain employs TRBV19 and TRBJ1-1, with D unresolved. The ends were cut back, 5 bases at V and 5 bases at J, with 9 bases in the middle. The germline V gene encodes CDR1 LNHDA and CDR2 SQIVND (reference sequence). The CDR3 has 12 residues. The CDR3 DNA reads TGTGCCAGTAGTCCGGCGAGGACTGAAGCTTTCTTT. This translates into CASSPARTEAFF.

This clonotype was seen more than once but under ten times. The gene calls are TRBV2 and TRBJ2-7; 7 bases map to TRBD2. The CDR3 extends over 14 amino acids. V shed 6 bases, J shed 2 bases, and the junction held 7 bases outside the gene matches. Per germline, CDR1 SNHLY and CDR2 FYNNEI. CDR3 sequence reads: CASSTGLPPYEQYF. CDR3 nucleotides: TGTGCCAGCAGCACGGGACTACCACCCTACGAGCAGTACTTC.

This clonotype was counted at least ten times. This CDR3 reads CASSPPFAGSYEQYF. For the CDR3, the DNA is TGTGCCAGCTCACCACCGTTCGCCGGCTCCTACGAGCAGTACTTC. V and J are TRBV18 and TRBJ2-7; D remains ambiguous. CDR3 length equals 15 residues. The germline gives CDR1 KGHSH, CDR2 LQKENI. With 0 bases removed from V and 0 bases from J, the gap between germline ends came to 9 bases.

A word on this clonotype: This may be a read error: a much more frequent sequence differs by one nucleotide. The CDR3 loop is CSVEGFTDTKYF. DNA of the CDR3: TGCAGCGTTGAAGGTTTCACAGATACGAAGTATTTT. This chain joins TRBV29-1 and TRBJ2-3; no firm D call. Germline assignment: CDR1 SQVTM and CDR2 ANQGSEA. CDR3 length: 12 amino acids.

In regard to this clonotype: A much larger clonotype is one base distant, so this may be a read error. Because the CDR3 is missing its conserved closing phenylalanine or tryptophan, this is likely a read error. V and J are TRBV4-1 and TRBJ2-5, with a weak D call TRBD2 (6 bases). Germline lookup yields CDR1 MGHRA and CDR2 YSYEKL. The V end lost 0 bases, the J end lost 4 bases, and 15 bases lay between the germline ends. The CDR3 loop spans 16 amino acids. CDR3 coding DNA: TGCGCCAGCAGCCAAGATCTAGCACTAGCAAGAGAGACCCAGTACCTC. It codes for CASSQDLALARETQYL.

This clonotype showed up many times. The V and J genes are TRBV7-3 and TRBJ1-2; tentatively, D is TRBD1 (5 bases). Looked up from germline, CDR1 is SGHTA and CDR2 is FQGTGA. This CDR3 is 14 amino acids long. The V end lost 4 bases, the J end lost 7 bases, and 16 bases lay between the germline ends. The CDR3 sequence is CASSSQPGSGGYTF. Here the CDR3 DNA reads TGTGCCAGCAGCTCACAGCCAGGGAGCGGTGGCTACACCTTC.